This is a list of T cell receptor beta chains from one sample in a study of neurological immune-mediated disorders. Each CDR3 protein is one row after TCRdb ran MiXCR on the 5' RACE reads. This repertoire shows 15,000 to 20,000 distinct CDR3 sequences, around 10% found once; its top ten account for 25% to 30%. Sequencing was carried out using CD8+ T cells from blood. Receptor source: a woman between 45 and 65 years old in good health. Both conserved end residues are part of each CDR3. D genes are given only for firm matches. The size field is filled for only some rows; it gives once, few, many or a size class.

CDR3 DNA	CDR3 protein	D gene	clone size	V gene	J gene
TGTGCCAGCAGCCACCCTCCAGGGACAGATACGCAGTATTTT	CASSHPPGTDTQYF	-	many	TRBV27	TRBJ2-3
TGTGCCAGCAGCAAACGACACCCGGTTGAGAATGAGCAGTTCTTC	CASSKRHPVENEQFF	-	many	TRBV14	TRBJ2-1
TGTGCCAGCAGCCCAGAGGTCAGTGATGACGAGCAGTACTTC	CASSPEVSDDEQYF	-	few	TRBV7-2	TRBJ2-7
TGTGCCTGGAGTGAGACAGGGGGCGGACAGCCCCAGCATTTT	CAWSETGGGQPQHF	TRBD1	many	TRBV30	TRBJ1-5
TGCGCCAGCAGTGAGTCCCTAGCGGGAGAAATTAGCGGGGAGCTGTTTTTT	CASSESLAGEISGELFF	TRBD2	many	TRBV10-2	TRBJ2-2
TGTGCCAGCAGTTTATATGGGTCAGGTCCCTCGAGAGAGACCCAGTACTTC	CASSLYGSGPSRETQYF	-	many	TRBV28	TRBJ2-5
TGTGCCAGCAGCTTAGCCCTACAGGGGAGGTCACCCCTCCACTTT	CASSLALQGRSPLHF	TRBD1	many	TRBV7-2	TRBJ1-6
TGCGCCAGCAGTGAGTTATGGACTAGCGGGAGCCCCGGGTCCGAGCAGTACTTC	CASSELWTSGSPGSEQYF	TRBD2	many	TRBV10-2	TRBJ2-7
TGTGCCAGCAGTAGGACTAGCGTACAAGAGACCCAGTACTTC	CASSRTSVQETQYF	TRBD2	many	TRBV9	TRBJ2-5
TGCAGTGCTAGTCTAGCGGGAGGGCTAAGGAATGAGCAGTTCTTC	CSASLAGGLRNEQFF	TRBD2	many	TRBV20-1	TRBJ2-1
TGCAGCGTCACCACAGGACAGGGGTGGTACGAGCAGTACTTC	CSVTTGQGWYEQYF	TRBD1	many	TRBV29-1	TRBJ2-7
TGTGCCAGCAGCTTAGTGGGACAGGTCCCAGATACGCAGTATTTT	CASSLVGQVPDTQYF	TRBD1	-	TRBV7-6	TRBJ2-3
TGTGCCAGCAGTCGGGACCCGGCTAGGCCCCAGCATTTT	CASSRDPARPQHF	-	once	TRBV12-3/TRBV12-4	TRBJ1-5
TGTGCCAGCAGCGTACAAGGGAATAGCCCCTACAATGAGCAGTTCTTC	CASSVQGNSPYNEQFF	-	-	TRBV9	TRBJ2-1
TGCAGTTCTAGGACGGAGGACTCCTATGAGCAGTACTTC	CSSRTEDSYEQYF	-	once	TRBV20-1	TRBJ2-7